This TCR beta chain was sequenced during a study of tumor-infiltrating lymphocytes in primary liver carcinoma. The source of the blood RNA was unsorted whole blood, and germline DNA was extracted as well. The CDR3 sequence is 19 residues long. The V end lost 0 bases, the J end lost 0 bases, and 21 bases lay between the germline ends. CDR1 is SGHDN and CDR2 is FVKESK in the germline V gene. Making TCR beta cDNA involved around 500 ng total RNA and a constant-region primer. Generation of the TCR beta libraries relied on three nested multiplex PCR rounds using slightly modified ARM-PCR. Use of TRBV1-TRBV30 forward primers with a C-beta reverse primer characterized the first two PCR rounds, which lasted about 9 cycles each. TCRdb reprocessed the multiplex PCR reads with MiXCR, giving one entry per CDR3 protein. Seen here are 300,000 to 350,000 distinct CDR3 sequences, about 61% observed once, and the top ten hold about 6%.

The clonotype comes from a man aged 40-50 years with primary liver carcinoma and hepatitis B virus infection. The sequenced material came from peripheral blood. V is TRBV14 and J is TRBJ2-7; D may correspond to TRBD1 or TRBD2 (6 bases each). The CDR3 DNA reads TGTGCCAGCAGCCAAGATCAGGAGGGACCAGCGGACAGCTCCTACGAGCAGTACTTC. Translating it yields CASSQDQEGPADSSYEQYF.